Shown below are 19 T cell receptor beta chains from a single sample sequenced in a study of shared clonotypes between healthy human individuals. Method: immunoSEQ multiplex PCR; TCRdb's copy keeps in-frame clones and lacks some. This table has approximately 2.5 million clones, around nine tenths appearing once. The sample was naive CD4+ T cells sorted from blood. The subset: CD45RA+ positively selected. Every receptor here comes from a man between 18 and 29 years old in good health.

The chain links TRBV9 to TRBJ2-2; 10 positions agree with TRBD1. Per germline, CDR1 SGDLS and CDR2 YYNGEE. The CDR3 is made up of 16 amino acids. The ends lost 5 bases at V and 1 base at J; junction bases unmatched: 5. The CDR3 protein is CASRDRDRGNTGELFF. The CDR3 nucleotides are TGTGCCAGCAGGGACCGGGACAGGGGGAACACCGGGGAGCTGTTTTTT.

The chain recombines TRBV7-9 with TRBJ1-4, with D possibly TRBD1 on 5 matching bases. The CDR3 runs 16 residues. Between the trimmed V and J ends, which lost 7 bases and 3 bases, there was a span of 18 bases. In germline, CDR1 is SEHNR, CDR2 FQNEAQ (reference sequence). The CDR3 loop is CASTHYRGSANEKLFF. The CDR3 DNA sequence: TGTGCCAGCACCCATTATAGGGGATCGGCTAATGAAAAACTGTTTTTT.

V gene TRBV2 combines with J gene TRBJ2-5; 12 positions agree with TRBD2. V gave up 8 bases and J gave up 3 bases; unmatched junction bases: 4. Germline loops: CDR1 SNHLY, CDR2 FYNNEI. The CDR3 loop spans 14 amino acids. The CDR3 DNA reads TGTGCCAGCTCTAGCGGGGGGGGTAAAGAGACCCAGTACTTC. Translated: CASSSGGGKETQYF.

The J gene is TRBJ2-3, the V gene TRBV9; D unclear. Germline CDR1 SGDLS, CDR2 YYNGEE. CDR3 size: 13 residues. Trimming pared 7 bases from V and 3 bases from J, leaving 12 bases between. CDR3: CASGVGPTDTQYF. CDR3 bases: TGTGCCAGCGGGGTAGGGCCGACAGATACGCAGTATTTT.

This clone has more than one count but fewer than ten. The chain couples TRBV14 to TRBJ1-6, with 7 positions matching TRBD1. Germline V lookup: CDR1 SGHDN, CDR2 FVKESK. The CDR3 length is 15 residues. After removal of 4 bases from V and 7 bases from J, the junction contained 7 bases not matched to a gene. This CDR3 reads CASSPVTGLNSPLHF. CDR3 DNA sequence: TGTGCCAGCAGCCCCGTGACAGGGTTAAATTCACCCCTCCACTTT.

This clone was found a few times. The V gene is TRBV30, the J gene TRBJ2-2, with a possible D match to TRBD1 (5 bases). The CDR3 totals 13 residues. Germline V gives CDR1 GTSNPN, CDR2 SVGIG (reference sequence). V was pared by 2 bases and J by 8 bases, with 12 bases between. In nucleotides, the CDR3 is TGTGCCTGGAGTCCACAGGTTAATGGGGAGCTGTTTTTT. Residues: CAWSPQVNGELFF.

The CDR3 region has the DNA TGTGCCAGCAGCCAGGGGTTAGTGGAATGGGAGCAGTTCTTC. It specifies CASSQGLVEWEQFF. The genes are TRBV7-2 and TRBJ2-1; TRBD1 is a possible D gene (6 bases). This CDR3 contains 14 residues. V was pared by 5 bases and J by 10 bases, with 18 bases between. The germline CDR1 and CDR2 sequences are SGHTA and FQGNSA. Complete variable domain (other parts from reference TRBV7-2 and TRBJ2-1): GAGVSQSPSNKVTEKGKDVELRCDPISGHTALYWYRQSLGQGLEFLIYFQGNSAPDKSGLPSDRFSAERTGGSVSTLTIQRTQQEDSAVYLCASSQGLVEWEQFFGPGTRLTVL.

This chain links TRBV30 with TRBJ2-2, with D possibly matching TRBD2 (6 bases). Germline V gives CDR1 GTSNPN, CDR2 SVGIG (reference sequence). CDR3 length equals 12 residues. V was cut by 3 bases and J by 5 bases, with 7 bases left in between. In nucleotides, the CDR3 is TGTGCCTGGAGGGAGGGTACCGGGGAGCTGTTTTTT. This encodes CAWREGTGELFF.

This chain uses TRBV19 with TRBJ2-7; D is ambiguous. V was cut by 5 bases and J by 3 bases, with 14 bases left in between. CDR1 and CDR2 (germline): LNHDA, SQIVND (reference sequence). CDR3 length: 14 amino acids. The CDR3 sequence: CASSPGPDRYEQYF. CDR3 nucleotides: TGTGCCAGTAGTCCGGGCCCGGATCGCTACGAGCAGTACTTC.

This chain uses TRBV4-1 with TRBJ2-5; D uncertain. CDR1 MGHRA and CDR2 YSYEKL come from the germline V gene. Trimming took 1 base from V and 5 from J, leaving 11 bases between them. CDR3 size: 14 residues. The CDR3 region has the DNA TGCGCCAGCAGCCAAGTTATGCTTCTGGAGACCCAGTACTTC. It translates to CASSQVMLLETQYF.

The V gene is TRBV10-1, the J gene TRBJ2-3; 12 bases are shared with TRBD1. Germline lookup yields CDR1 WNHNN and CDR2 SYGVQD (reference sequence). The junction had 6 bases not matched to a gene; V was cut back by 3 bases and J by 8 bases. The CDR3 is 15 residues long. In nucleotides, the CDR3 is TGCGCCAGCAGTGATGGGACAGGGGGCGCGGGTACGCAGTATTTT. It encodes CASSDGTGGAGTQYF.

The rearrangement links TRBV7-9 to TRBJ2-5, with 8 bases aligning to TRBD1. Per the germline V gene, CDR1 is SEHNR and CDR2 is FQNEAQ (reference sequence). The CDR3 extends over 15 amino acids. J lost 4 bases, V lost 0 bases, and 4 bases had no gene match. CDR3 sequence (DNA): TGTGCCAGCAGCTTAGCGAGACAGGGGCGAGAGACCCAGTACTTC. Protein: CASSLARQGRETQYF.

The chain is built from TRBV5-1 and TRBJ2-5, with 7 bases identical to TRBD1. The germline V gene has CDR1 SGHRS and CDR2 YFSETQ. CDR3 length: 17 residues. V dropped 4 bases and J dropped 4; count of bases not matched to a gene: 16. CDR3 protein: CASSLNILSGTAETQYF. The CDR3 bases are TGCGCCAGCAGCCTGAACATCCTCTCCGGGACAGCAGAGACCCAGTACTTC. Looking up the rest from reference TRBV5-1 and TRBJ2-5 gives the full variable domain: KAGVTQTPRYLIKTRGQQVTLSCSPISGHRSVSWYQQTPGQGLQFLFEYFSETQRNKGNFPGRFSGRQFSNSRSEMNVSTLELGDSALYLCASSLNILSGTAETQYFGPGTRLLVL.

V and J are TRBV28 and TRBJ1-3, with no clear D. Trimming pared 7 bases from V and 0 bases from J, leaving 13 bases between. CDR3 size: 15 residues. In germline, CDR1 is MDHEN, CDR2 SYDVKM. CDR3 DNA sequence: TGTGCCAGCAAAGGACTGGCTTACTCTGGAAACACCATATATTTT. Protein sequence: CASKGLAYSGNTIYF.

The rearrangement links TRBV14 to TRBJ2-5; D is ambiguous. Trimming pared 4 bases from V and 4 bases from J, leaving 19 bases between. Looked up from germline, CDR1 is SGHDN and CDR2 is FVKESK. The CDR3 has 16 residues. The CDR3 DNA follows: TGTGCCAGCAGCCCCTCGCTGGGCGGACCTGTAGAGACCCAGTACTTC. Translated, it gives CASSPSLGGPVETQYF.

The DNA for the CDR3 is TGTGCCAGCAGCCGAGGACTAGCGGGGAACAATGAGCAGTTCTTC. Protein: CASSRGLAGNNEQFF. This chain connects TRBV14 to TRBJ2-1; 12 nucleotides align to TRBD2. CDR1 and CDR2 from the germline V gene are SGHDN and FVKESK. The CDR3 has 15 residues. V lost 4 bases to trimming and J lost 5 bases; unmatched junction nucleotides: 3. The full variable domain, rest sourced from reference TRBV14 and TRBJ2-1, is EAGVTQFPSHSVIEKGQTVTLRCDPISGHDNLYWYRRVMGKEIKFLLHFVKESKQDESGMPNNRFLAERTGGTYSTLKVQPAELEDSGVYFCASSRGLAGNNEQFFGPGTRLTVL.

J is TRBJ2-2 and V is TRBV4-3; D uncertain. This CDR3 is built from 16 residues. Trimming took off 2 bases at V and 5 bases at J, with 15 bases between the two ends. Germline CDR1 is LGHNA and CDR2 is YSLEER. CDR3 DNA sequence: TGCGCCAGCAGCCAAAAGACTTCCCCGCGGACCGGGGAGCTGTTTTTT. Its protein product is CASSQKTSPRTGELFF.

V and J are TRBV12-5 and TRBJ1-3; 7 nucleotides agree with TRBD1. The CDR3 is 16 amino acids. V gave up 0 bases and J gave up 8 bases; unmatched junction bases: 10. Germline CDR1 is LGHNT and CDR2 is FRNRAP. The chain's CDR3 is CASGLVPRTGYHTIYF. Here the CDR3 DNA reads TGTGCTAGTGGTTTGGTCCCTCGGACAGGTTATCACACCATATATTTT.

For this clone: Different DNA sequences within this sample yield the same CDR3. This chain connects TRBV7-2 to TRBJ1-4; D possibly corresponds to TRBD1 (5 bases). Trimming removed 5 bases at V and 5 bases at J, with 15 bases between. This CDR3 contains 15 residues. Per germline, CDR1 SGHTA and CDR2 FQGNSA. CDR3 loop: CASSLGTGRNEKLFF. For the CDR3, the DNA is TGTGCCAGCAGCCTTGGGACGGGCAGAAATGAAAAACTGTTTTTT.